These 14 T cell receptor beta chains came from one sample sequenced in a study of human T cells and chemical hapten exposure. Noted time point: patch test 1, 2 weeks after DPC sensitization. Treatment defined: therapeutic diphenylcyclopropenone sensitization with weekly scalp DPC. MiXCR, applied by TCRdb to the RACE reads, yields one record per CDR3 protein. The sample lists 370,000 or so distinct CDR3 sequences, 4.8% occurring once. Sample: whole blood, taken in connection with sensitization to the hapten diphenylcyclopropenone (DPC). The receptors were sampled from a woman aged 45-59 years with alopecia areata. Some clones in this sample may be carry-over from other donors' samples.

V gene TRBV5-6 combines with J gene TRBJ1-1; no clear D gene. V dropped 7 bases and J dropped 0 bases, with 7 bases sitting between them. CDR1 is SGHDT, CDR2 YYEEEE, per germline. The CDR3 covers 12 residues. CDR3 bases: TGTGCCAGCTTGGCGCTGAACACTGAAGCTTTCTTT. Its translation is CASLALNTEAFF.

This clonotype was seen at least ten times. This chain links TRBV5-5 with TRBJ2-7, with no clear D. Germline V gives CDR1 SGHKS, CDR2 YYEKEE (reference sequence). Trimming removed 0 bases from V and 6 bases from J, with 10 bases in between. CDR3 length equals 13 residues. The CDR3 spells CASSLVADTEQYF. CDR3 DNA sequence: TGTGCCAGCAGCTTGGTGGCGGATACCGAGCAGTACTTC. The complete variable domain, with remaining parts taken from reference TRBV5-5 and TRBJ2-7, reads DAGVTQSPTHLIKTRGQQVTLRCSPISGHKSVSWYQQVLGQGPQFIFQYYEKEERGRGNFPDRFSARQFPNYSSELNVNALLLGDSALYLCASSLVADTEQYFGPGTRLTVT.

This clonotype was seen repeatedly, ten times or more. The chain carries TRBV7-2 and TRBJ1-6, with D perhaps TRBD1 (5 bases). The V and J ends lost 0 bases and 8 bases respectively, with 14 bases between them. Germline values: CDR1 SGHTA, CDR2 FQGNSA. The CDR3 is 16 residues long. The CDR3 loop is CASSLARQPVYSPLHF. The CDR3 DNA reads TGTGCCAGCAGCTTAGCGAGACAGCCGGTCTATTCACCCCTCCACTTT. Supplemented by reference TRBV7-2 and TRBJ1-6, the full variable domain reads GAGVSQSPSNKVTEKGKDVELRCDPISGHTALYWYRQSLGQGLEFLIYFQGNSAPDKSGLPSDRFSAERTGGSVSTLTIQRTQQEDSAVYLCASSLARQPVYSPLHFGNGTRLTVT.

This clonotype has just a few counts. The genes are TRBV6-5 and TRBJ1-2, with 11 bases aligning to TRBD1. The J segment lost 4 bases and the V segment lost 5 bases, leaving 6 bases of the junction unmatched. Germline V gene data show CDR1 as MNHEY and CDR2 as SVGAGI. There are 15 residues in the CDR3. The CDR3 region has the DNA TGTGCCAGCAGTCAGGACAGGGGGCGCATCTATGGCTACACCTTC. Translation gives CASSQDRGRIYGYTF.

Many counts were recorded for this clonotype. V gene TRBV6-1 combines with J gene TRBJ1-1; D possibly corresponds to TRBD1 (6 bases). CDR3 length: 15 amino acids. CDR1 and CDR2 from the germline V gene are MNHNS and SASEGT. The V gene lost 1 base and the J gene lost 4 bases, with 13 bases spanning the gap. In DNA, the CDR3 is TGTGCCAGCAGTGAAGATGGGGGCTATGGCACTGAAGCTTTCTTT. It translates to CASSEDGGYGTEAFF.

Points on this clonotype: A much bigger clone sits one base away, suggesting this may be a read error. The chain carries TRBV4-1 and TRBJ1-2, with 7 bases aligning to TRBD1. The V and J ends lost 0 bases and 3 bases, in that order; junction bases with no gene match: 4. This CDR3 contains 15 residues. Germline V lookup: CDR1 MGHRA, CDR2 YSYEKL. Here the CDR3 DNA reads TGCGCCAGCAGCCAAGATAATGGGACAGACTATGGCTACACCTTC. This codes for CASSQDNGTDYGYTF.

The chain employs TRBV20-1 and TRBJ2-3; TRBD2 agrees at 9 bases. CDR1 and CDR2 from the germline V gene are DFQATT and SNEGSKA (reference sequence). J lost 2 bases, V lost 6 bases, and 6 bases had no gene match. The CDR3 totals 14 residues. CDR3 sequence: CSASVAGATDTQYF. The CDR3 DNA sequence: TGCAGTGCCTCGGTAGCGGGGGCCACAGATACGCAGTATTTT.

This chain's CDR3 is CASSQAYGPEAFF. CDR3 sequence (DNA): TGTGCCAGCAGCCAAGCCTATGGCCCTGAAGCTTTCTTT. J is TRBJ1-1 and V is TRBV7-9, with D uncertain. V lost 5 bases and J 6 bases, leaving 13 bases between the germline ends. CDR1 is SEHNR, CDR2 FQNEAQ, per germline (reference sequence). There are 13 residues in the CDR3.

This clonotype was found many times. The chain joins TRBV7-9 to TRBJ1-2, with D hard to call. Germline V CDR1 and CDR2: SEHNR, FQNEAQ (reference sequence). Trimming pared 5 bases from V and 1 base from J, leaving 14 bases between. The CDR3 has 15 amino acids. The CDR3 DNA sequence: TGTGCCAGCAGCCCGCCCCAAGCGGATAACTATGGCTACACCTTC. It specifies CASSPPQADNYGYTF.

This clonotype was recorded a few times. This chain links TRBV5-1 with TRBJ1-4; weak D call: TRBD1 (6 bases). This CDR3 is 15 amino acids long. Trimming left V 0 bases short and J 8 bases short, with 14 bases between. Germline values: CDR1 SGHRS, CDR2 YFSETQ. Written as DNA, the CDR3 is TGCGCCAGCAGCTTGGCCGGGGGCTTGGTGGAAAAACTGTTTTTT. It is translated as CASSLAGGLVEKLFF.

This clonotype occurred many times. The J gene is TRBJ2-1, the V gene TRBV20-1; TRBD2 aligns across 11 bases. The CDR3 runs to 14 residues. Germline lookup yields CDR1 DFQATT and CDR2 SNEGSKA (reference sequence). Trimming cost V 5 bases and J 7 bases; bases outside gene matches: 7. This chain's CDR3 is CSAAVAGGKNEQFF. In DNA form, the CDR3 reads TGCAGTGCTGCCGTAGCGGGAGGGAAGAATGAGCAGTTCTTC.

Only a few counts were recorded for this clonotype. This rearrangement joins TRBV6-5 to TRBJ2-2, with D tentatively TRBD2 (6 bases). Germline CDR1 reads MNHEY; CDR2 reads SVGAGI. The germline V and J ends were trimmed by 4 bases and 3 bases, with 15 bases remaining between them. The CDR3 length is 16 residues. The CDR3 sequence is CASSSGGTGYTGELFF. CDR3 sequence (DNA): TGTGCCAGCAGTTCGGGCGGGACTGGTTACACCGGGGAGCTGTTTTTT.

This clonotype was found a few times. CDR3: CSVAGQGSSTEAFF. The CDR3 nucleotides are TGCAGCGTTGCGGGGCAGGGGAGTAGCACTGAAGCTTTCTTT. The chain uses TRBV29-1 and TRBJ1-1, with D possibly matching TRBD1 (6 bases). Germline V gene data show CDR1 as SQVTM and CDR2 as ANQGSEA. V lost 4 bases and J 4 bases, leaving 16 bases between the germline ends. The CDR3 consists of 14 residues.

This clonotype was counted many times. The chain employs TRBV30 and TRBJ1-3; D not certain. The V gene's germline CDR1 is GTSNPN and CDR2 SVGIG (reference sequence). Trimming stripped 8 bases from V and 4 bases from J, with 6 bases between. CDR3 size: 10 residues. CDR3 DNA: TGTGCCGCGGAGGGAAACACCATATATTTT. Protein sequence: CAAEGNTIYF.